These T cell receptor beta chains were read from a single sample in a study of blood T cell repertoires in COVID-19. TCRdb keeps only in-frame clones here, not all; method: immunoSEQ multiplex PCR. This sample has approximately 170,000 clones, with approximately 90% found just once. The sequenced material came from peripheral blood. These receptors were collected from a man aged 45 to 65 who had recovered from COVID-19. CDR3s include the opening cysteine and the closing phenylalanine or tryptophan. Each record gives: J gene, D gene, clone size, V gene, CDR3 protein, CDR3 DNA. D genes are given only for firm matches. Part of the rows lack a size; the others show once, few, many or a class for expanded clones.

TRBJ2-5,TRBD1,NA,TRBV7-7,CASSLGDREGEETQYF,TGTGCCAGCAGCTTAGGGGACAGGGAAGGGGAAGAGACCCAGTACTTC
TRBJ2-7,NA,once,TRBV18,CASSPVTVYEQYF,TGTGCCAGCTCACCGGTAACAGTTTACGAGCAGTACTTC
TRBJ2-5,NA,NA,TRBV11-2,CASSLSATGVQETQYF,TGTGCCAGCAGCTTATCCGCAACGGGGGTGCAAGAGACCCAGTACTTC
TRBJ1-2,TRBD1,NA,TRBV5-1,CASSLAGTGVAYGYTF,TGCGCCAGCAGCTTGGCCGGGACAGGGGTAGCTTACGGCTACACCTTC
TRBJ1-6,NA,NA,TRBV19,CASSRGSGYNSPLHF,TGTGCCAGTAGTAGGGGCTCCGGGTACAATTCACCCCTCCACTTT
TRBJ2-7,NA,NA,TRBV24-1,CATSETGSSYEQYF,TGTGCCACCAGTGAAACGGGAAGCTCCTACGAGCAGTACTTC
TRBJ1-1,TRBD1,NA,TRBV5-1,CASSSSTGNPEAFF,TGCGCCAGCAGCTCCTCGACAGGGAACCCTGAAGCTTTCTTT
TRBJ1-4,NA,NA,TRBV5-5,CASRARATNEKLFF,TGTGCCAGCAGGGCCAGGGCAACTAATGAAAAACTGTTTTTT
TRBJ2-4,NA,NA,TRBV10-2,CATGQRDLKNIQYF,TGCGCCACGGGACAACGTGATCTCAAAAACATTCAGTACTTC
TRBJ1-1,NA,NA,TRBV27,CASSLSGLMNTEAFF,TGTGCCAGCAGTTTATCGGGGCTGATGAACACTGAAGCTTTCTTT
TRBJ2-7,TRBD1,NA,TRBV29-1,CSARDRDTRPYEQYF,TGCAGTGCCCGGGACAGGGACACGAGGCCCTACGAGCAGTACTTC
TRBJ2-1,NA,NA,TRBV6-5,CASSRPGQYNEQFF,TGTGCCAGCAGCCGACCTGGACAGTACAATGAGCAGTTCTTC
TRBJ1-1,NA,NA,TRBV29-1,CSVELTQGLGRVNTEAFF,TGCAGCGTTGAACTAACCCAAGGACTCGGGAGGGTAAACACTGAAGCTTTCTTT
TRBJ1-5,NA,NA,TRBV2,CASSEAEVGQPQHF,TGTGCCAGCAGTGAGGCGGAGGTAGGTCAGCCCCAGCATTTT
TRBJ1-1,NA,NA,TRBV27,CASSLQAEGTEAFF,TGTGCCAGCAGTTTACAGGCCGAGGGAACTGAAGCTTTCTTT
TRBJ1-2,NA,NA,TRBV9,CASSPSMAANYGYTF,TGTGCCAGCAGCCCCAGTATGGCAGCTAACTATGGCTACACCTTC
TRBJ2-7,NA,NA,TRBV9,CASSAGWSSYEQYF,TGTGCCAGCAGCGCGGGGTGGAGCTCCTACGAGCAGTACTTC
TRBJ1-1,NA,NA,TRBV19,CASSVQGNTEAFF,TGTGCCAGTAGTGTACAGGGGAACACTGAAGCTTTCTTT
TRBJ2-7,TRBD2,NA,TRBV5-1,CASSLLESSGSHEQYF,TGCGCCAGCAGCTTACTTGAGAGTAGCGGGAGCCACGAGCAGTACTTC
TRBJ2-5,NA,NA,TRBV30,CAWSVGHKETQYF,TGTGCCTGGAGTGTCGGTCATAAAGAGACCCAGTACTTC
TRBJ1-5,NA,NA,TRBV9,CASSVEPEDQPQHF,TGTGCCAGCAGCGTAGAGCCTGAGGATCAGCCCCAGCATTTT
TRBJ2-1,NA,NA,TRBV5-5,CASSFRVGNSYNEQFF,TGTGCCAGCAGCTTCAGGGTGGGGAACTCCTACAATGAGCAGTTCTTC
TRBJ2-3,TRBD2,NA,TRBV4-1,CASSGGLAGLTDTQYF,TGCGCCAGCAGCGGGGGACTAGCGGGACTCACAGATACGCAGTATTTT
TRBJ1-6,NA,NA,TRBV7-2,CASSLVTGLTYNSPLHF,TGTGCCAGCAGCTTAGTGACGGGACTTACCTATAATTCACCCCTCCACTTT
TRBJ1-4,TRBD1,NA,TRBV7-2,CASSLQGTRNEKLFF,TGTGCCAGCAGCCTACAGGGGACTCGCAATGAAAAACTGTTTTTT
TRBJ1-1,NA,NA,TRBV28,CASRGGQLNTEAFF,TGTGCCAGCAGGGGGGGGCAGTTGAACACTGAAGCTTTCTTT
TRBJ2-2,TRBD1,once,TRBV19,CASRRESGTGDTGELFF,TGTGCCAGTAGGCGTGAATCCGGGACAGGGGACACCGGGGAGCTGTTTTTT
TRBJ2-2,TRBD1,NA,TRBV11-2,CASSLVMGPGQGKPGELFF,TGTGCCAGCAGCTTAGTCATGGGGCCCGGACAGGGAAAACCCGGGGAGCTGTTTTTT
TRBJ2-7,TRBD1,NA,TRBV19,CASSTPGQVPYEQYF,TGTGCCAGTAGCACGCCGGGACAGGTTCCCTACGAGCAGTACTTC
TRBJ2-2,TRBD1,NA,TRBV7-3,CASSKPDRAGGELFF,TGTGCCAGCAGCAAACCGGACAGGGCAGGCGGGGAGCTGTTTTTT
TRBJ1-5,TRBD1,NA,TRBV19,CASSTQQGAVQPQHF,TGTGCCAGTAGTACCCAACAGGGGGCGGTTCAGCCCCAGCATTTT
TRBJ1-1,NA,NA,TRBV14,CASKRASDYSGAFF,TGTGCCAGCAAGCGCGCCAGTGACTACTCTGGGGCTTTCTTT
TRBJ2-3,NA,NA,TRBV7-9,CASSLRDLTDTQYF,TGTGCCAGCAGCTTACGAGATTTGACAGATACGCAGTATTTT
TRBJ1-1,TRBD1,NA,TRBV3-1/TRBV3-2,CASTQGGSLNTEAFF,TGTGCCAGCACTCAAGGGGGCAGTTTGAACACTGAAGCTTTCTTT
TRBJ2-3,TRBD2,NA,TRBV3-1/TRBV3-2,CASSQETLGPTTKRGVTDTQYF,TGTGCCAGCAGCCAAGAAACTCTCGGGCCGACAACGAAGCGGGGGGTCACAGATACGCAGTATTTT
TRBJ2-7,NA,NA,TRBV19,CASSKTGPSYEQYF,TGTGCCAGTAGTAAAACAGGTCCTTCATACGAGCAGTACTTC
TRBJ1-2,TRBD1,NA,TRBV5-1,CASSFTIGTDNYGYTF,TGCGCCAGCAGCTTTACGATTGGGACAGATAACTATGGCTACACCTTC
TRBJ2-7,TRBD2,NA,TRBV27,CASRAIGTSYEQYF,TGTGCCAGCAGGGCGATCGGGACTAGCTACGAGCAGTACTTC
TRBJ2-7,NA,NA,TRBV6-1,CASSEAGEVYEQYF,TGTGCCAGCAGTGAAGCGGGAGAAGTCTACGAGCAGTACTTC
TRBJ2-3,TRBD2,once,TRBV7-2,CASSPTTSGRADTQYF,TGTGCCAGCAGCCCGACGACTAGCGGGAGGGCAGATACGCAGTATTTT
TRBJ2-7,NA,NA,TRBV7-2,CASSFASGLYEQYF,TGTGCCAGCAGCTTCGCCTCGGGGTTATACGAGCAGTACTTC
TRBJ1-3,NA,NA,TRBV7-2,CASSLLGGAGNTIYF,TGTGCCAGCAGCTTACTAGGGGGGGCCGGAAACACCATATATTTT
TRBJ1-1,NA,NA,TRBV5-4,CASSLEGTLSKTEAFF,TGTGCCAGCAGCTTGGAAGGGACACTGAGTAAAACTGAAGCTTTCTTT
TRBJ2-1,TRBD2,NA,TRBV6-2/TRBV6-3,CASSSYPLAGGLGEQFF,TGTGCCAGCAGTTCGTATCCACTAGCGGGAGGTCTTGGTGAGCAGTTCTTC
TRBJ1-2,TRBD1,NA,TRBV6-5,CASRSRDRGNYGYTF,TGTGCCAGCAGAAGCCGGGACAGGGGGAACTATGGCTACACCTTC
TRBJ2-3,TRBD1,NA,TRBV29-1,CSVDPPDRGTDTQYF,TGCAGCGTTGACCCGCCCGACAGGGGCACAGATACGCAGTATTTT